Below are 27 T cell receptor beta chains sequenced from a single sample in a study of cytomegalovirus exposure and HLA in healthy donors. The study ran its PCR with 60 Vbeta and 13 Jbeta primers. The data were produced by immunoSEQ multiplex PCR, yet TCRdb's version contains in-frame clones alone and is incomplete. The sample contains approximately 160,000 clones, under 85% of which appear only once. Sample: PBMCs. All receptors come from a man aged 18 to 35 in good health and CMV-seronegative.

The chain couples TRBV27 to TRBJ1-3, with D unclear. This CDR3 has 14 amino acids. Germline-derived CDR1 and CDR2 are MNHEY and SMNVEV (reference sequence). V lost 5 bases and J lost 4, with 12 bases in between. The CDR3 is CASSPSRGGNTIYF. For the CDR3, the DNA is TGTGCCAGCAGTCCTTCGCGGGGAGGAAACACCATATATTTT.

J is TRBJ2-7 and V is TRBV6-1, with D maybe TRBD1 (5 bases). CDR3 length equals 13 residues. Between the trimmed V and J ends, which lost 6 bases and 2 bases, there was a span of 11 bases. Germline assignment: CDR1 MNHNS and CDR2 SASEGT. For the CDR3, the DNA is TGTGCCAGCAGCACCGCGACAGCCTACGAGCAGTACTTC. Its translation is CASSTATAYEQYF.

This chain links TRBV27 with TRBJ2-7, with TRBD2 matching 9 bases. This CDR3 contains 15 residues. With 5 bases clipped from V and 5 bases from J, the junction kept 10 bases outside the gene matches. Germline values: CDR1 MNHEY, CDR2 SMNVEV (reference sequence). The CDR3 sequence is CASSPGGGAFHEQYF. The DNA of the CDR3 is TGTGCCAGCAGTCCGGGCGGGGGGGCGTTCCACGAGCAGTACTTC.

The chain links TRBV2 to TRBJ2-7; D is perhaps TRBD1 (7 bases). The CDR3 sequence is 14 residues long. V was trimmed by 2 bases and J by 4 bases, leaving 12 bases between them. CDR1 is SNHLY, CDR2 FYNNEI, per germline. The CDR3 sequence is CASSERAGGYEQYF. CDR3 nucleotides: TGTGCCAGCAGTGAAAGGGCAGGGGGGTACGAGCAGTACTTC.

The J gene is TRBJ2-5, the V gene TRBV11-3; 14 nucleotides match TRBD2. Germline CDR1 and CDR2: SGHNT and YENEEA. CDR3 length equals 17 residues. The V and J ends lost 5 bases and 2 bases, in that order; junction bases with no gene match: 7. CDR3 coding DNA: TGTGCCAGCAGCATGGGACTAGCGGGGGCCGTACAAGAGACCCAGTACTTC. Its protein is CASSMGLAGAVQETQYF.

In nucleotides, the CDR3 is TGCGCCAGCAGCCAAGACAGGGGGCCTGGCTACACCTTC. It codes for CASSQDRGPGYTF. The V and J genes are TRBV4-1 and TRBJ1-2; 8 bases are shared with TRBD1. The CDR3 totals 13 residues. The V gene's germline CDR1 is MGHRA and CDR2 YSYEKL. The J segment lost 7 bases and the V segment lost 0 bases, leaving 1 base of the junction unmatched.

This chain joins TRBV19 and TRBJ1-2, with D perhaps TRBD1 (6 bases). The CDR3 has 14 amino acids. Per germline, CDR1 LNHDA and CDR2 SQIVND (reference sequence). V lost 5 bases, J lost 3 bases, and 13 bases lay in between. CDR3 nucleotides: TGTGCCAGTAGTGCGGCAGGGGAGTACTATGGCTACACCTTC. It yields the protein CASSAAGEYYGYTF.

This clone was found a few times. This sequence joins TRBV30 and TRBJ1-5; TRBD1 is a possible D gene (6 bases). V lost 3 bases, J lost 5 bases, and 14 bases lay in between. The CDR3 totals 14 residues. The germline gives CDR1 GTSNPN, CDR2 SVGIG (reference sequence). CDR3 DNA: TGTGCCTGGAGCCCTGGGGGGGGGCATCAGCCCCAGCATTTT. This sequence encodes CAWSPGGGHQPQHF.

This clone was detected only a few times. CDR3 nucleotides: TGCGCCAGCAGTCCTGACAGACCCAATCAGCCCCAGCATTTT. Translated, it gives CASSPDRPNQPQHF. The chain uses TRBV10-2 and TRBJ1-5; tentatively, D is TRBD1 (5 bases). The CDR3 sequence is 14 residues long. The germline gives CDR1 WSHSY, CDR2 SAAADI. The germline V and J ends were trimmed by 5 bases and 3 bases, with 11 bases remaining between them.

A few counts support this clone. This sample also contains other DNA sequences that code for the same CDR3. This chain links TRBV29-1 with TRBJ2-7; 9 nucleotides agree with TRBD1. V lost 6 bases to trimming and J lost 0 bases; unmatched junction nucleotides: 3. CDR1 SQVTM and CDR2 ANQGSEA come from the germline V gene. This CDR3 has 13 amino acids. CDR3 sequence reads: CSVGTGSSYEQYF. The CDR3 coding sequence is TGCAGCGTGGGGACAGGGTCCTCCTACGAGCAGTACTTC.

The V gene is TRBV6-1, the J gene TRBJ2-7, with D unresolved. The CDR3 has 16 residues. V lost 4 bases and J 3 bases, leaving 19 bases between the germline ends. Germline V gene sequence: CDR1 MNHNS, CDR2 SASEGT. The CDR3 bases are TGTGCCAGCAGTGTTTTAGGCTGGCCTGGAGACTACGAGCAGTACTTC. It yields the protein CASSVLGWPGDYEQYF.

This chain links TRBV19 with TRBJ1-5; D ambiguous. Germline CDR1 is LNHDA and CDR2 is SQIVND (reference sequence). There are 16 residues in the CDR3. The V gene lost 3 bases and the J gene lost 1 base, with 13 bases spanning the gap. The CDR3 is CASSIGGVRSNQPQHF. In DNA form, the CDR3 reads TGTGCCAGTAGTATTGGCGGCGTAAGGAGCAATCAGCCCCAGCATTTT.

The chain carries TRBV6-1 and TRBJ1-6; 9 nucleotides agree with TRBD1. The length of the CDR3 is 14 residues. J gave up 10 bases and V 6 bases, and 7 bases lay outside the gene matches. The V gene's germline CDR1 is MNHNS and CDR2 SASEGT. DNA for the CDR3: TGTGCCAGCAGGGGGACAGGGACGGTATCACCCCTCCACTTT. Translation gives CASRGTGTVSPLHF.

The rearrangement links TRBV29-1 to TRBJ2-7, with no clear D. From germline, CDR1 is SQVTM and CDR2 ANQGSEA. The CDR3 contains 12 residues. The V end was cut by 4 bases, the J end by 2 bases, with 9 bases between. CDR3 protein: CSVGAQTYEQYF. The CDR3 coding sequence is TGCAGCGTTGGGGCACAAACCTACGAGCAGTACTTC.

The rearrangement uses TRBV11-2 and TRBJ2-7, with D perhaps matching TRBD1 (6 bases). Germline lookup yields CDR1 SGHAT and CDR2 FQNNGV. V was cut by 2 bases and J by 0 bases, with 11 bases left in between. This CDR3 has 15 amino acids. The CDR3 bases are TGTGCCAGCAGCTTAAGACAGGAAAGCTCCTACGAGCAGTACTTC. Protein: CASSLRQESSYEQYF. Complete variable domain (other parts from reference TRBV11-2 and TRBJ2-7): EAGVAQSPRYKIIEKRQSVAFWCNPISGHATLYWYQQILGQGPKLLIQFQNNGVVDDSQLPKDRFSAERLKGVDSTLKIQPAKLEDSAVYLCASSLRQESSYEQYFGPGTRLTVT.

DNA for the CDR3: TGTGCCAGCAGCGACAGGGGGCGCGGCGAGCAGTACTTC. Translated, it gives CASSDRGRGEQYF. The chain joins TRBV25-1 to TRBJ2-7; 10 bases are a match to TRBD1. This CDR3 region has 13 residues. CDR1 MGHDK and CDR2 SYGVNS come from the germline V gene. V was pared by 6 bases and J by 6 bases, with 5 bases of the junction left unmatched.

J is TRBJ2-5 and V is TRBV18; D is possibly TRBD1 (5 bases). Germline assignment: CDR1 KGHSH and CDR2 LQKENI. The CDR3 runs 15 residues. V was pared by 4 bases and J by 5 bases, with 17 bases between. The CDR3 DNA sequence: TGTGCCAGCTCACGTTATAAGGGGATCGGGGAGACCCAGTACTTC. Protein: CASSRYKGIGETQYF.

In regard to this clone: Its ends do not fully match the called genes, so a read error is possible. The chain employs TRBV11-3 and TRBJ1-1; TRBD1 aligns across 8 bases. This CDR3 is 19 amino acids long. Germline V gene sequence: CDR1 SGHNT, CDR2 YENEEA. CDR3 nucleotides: TGTGCCAGCAGCGAAGTGTGGGGGACAGGTTTACACCTTAACACTGGAGCTTTCTTT. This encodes CASSEVWGTGLHLNTGAFF.

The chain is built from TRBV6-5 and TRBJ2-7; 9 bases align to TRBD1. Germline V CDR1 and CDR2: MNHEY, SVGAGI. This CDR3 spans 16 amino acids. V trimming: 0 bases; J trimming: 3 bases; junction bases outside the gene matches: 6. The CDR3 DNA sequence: TGTGCCAGCAGTTACTCGGGGACAGGGATCAACTACGAGCAGTACTTC. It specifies CASSYSGTGINYEQYF.

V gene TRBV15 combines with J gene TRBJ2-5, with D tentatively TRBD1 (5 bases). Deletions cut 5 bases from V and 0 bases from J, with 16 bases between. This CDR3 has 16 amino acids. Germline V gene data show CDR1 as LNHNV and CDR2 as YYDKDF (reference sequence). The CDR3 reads CATSADRTKYQETQYF. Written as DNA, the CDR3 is TGTGCCACCAGCGCAGACAGAACCAAATACCAAGAGACCCAGTACTTC. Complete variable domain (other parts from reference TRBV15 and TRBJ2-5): DAMVIQNPRYQVTQFGKPVTLSCSQTLNHNVMYWYQQKSSQAPKLLFHYYDKDFNNEADTPDNFQSRRPNTSFCFLDIRSPGLGDTAMYLCATSADRTKYQETQYFGPGTRLLVL.

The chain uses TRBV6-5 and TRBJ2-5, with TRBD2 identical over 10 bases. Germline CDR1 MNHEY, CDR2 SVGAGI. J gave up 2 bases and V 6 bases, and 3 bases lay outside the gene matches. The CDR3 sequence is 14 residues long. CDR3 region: CASRASGGQETQYF. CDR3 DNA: TGTGCCAGCAGAGCTAGCGGGGGACAAGAGACCCAGTACTTC.

The DNA of the CDR3 is TGTGCCAGCAGGAACCGGGACACACTAACGCAGTTCTTC. This encodes CASRNRDTLTQFF. This rearrangement joins TRBV11-2 to TRBJ2-1; a weak D match, TRBD1 (6 bases). This CDR3 region has 13 residues. The V end was cut by 6 bases, the J end by 12 bases, with 18 bases between. The germline gives CDR1 SGHAT, CDR2 FQNNGV.

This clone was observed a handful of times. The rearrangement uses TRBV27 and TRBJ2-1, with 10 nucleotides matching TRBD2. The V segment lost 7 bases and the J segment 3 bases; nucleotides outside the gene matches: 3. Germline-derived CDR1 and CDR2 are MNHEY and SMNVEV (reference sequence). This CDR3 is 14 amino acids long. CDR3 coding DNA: TGTGCCAGCAAACTAGCGGGGCTCTACAATGAGCAGTTCTTC. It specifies CASKLAGLYNEQFF.

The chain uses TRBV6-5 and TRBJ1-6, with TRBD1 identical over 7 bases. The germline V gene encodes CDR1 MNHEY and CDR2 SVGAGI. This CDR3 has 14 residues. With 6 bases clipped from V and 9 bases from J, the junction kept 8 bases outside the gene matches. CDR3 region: CASSLTGDRSPLHF. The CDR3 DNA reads TGTGCCAGCAGCCTCACAGGGGATCGTTCACCCCTCCACTTT.

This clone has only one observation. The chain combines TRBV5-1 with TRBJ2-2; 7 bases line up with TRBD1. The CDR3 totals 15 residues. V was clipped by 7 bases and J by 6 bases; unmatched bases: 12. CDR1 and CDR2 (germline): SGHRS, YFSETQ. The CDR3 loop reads CASAGDRQGAGELFF. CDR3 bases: TGCGCCAGCGCGGGTGATCGCCAGGGGGCCGGGGAGCTGTTTTTT.

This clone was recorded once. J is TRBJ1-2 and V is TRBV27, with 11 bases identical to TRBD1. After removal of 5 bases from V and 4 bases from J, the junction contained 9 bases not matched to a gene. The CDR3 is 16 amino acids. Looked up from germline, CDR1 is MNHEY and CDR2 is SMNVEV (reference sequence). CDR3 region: CASSNRDRGVPYGYTF. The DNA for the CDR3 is TGTGCCAGCAGTAACCGGGACAGGGGGGTTCCCTATGGCTACACCTTC.

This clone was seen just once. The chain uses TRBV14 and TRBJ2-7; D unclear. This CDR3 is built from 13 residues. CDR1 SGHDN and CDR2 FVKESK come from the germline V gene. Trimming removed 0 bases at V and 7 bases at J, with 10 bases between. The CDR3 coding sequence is TGTGCCAGCAGCCAAGACAAGGTCAGGGAGCAGTACTTC. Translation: CASSQDKVREQYF.